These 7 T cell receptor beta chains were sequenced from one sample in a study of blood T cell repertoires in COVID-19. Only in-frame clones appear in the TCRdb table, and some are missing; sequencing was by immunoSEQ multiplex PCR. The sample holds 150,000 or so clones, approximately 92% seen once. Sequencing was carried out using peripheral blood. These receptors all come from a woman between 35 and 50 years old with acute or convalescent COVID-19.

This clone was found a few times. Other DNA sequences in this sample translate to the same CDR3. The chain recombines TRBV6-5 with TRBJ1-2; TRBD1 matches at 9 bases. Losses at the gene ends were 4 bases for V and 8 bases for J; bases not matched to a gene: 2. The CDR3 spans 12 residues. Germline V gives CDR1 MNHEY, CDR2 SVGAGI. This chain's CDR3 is CASSSTGGGYTF. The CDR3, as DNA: TGTGCCAGCAGTTCGACAGGGGGAGGCTACACCTTC.

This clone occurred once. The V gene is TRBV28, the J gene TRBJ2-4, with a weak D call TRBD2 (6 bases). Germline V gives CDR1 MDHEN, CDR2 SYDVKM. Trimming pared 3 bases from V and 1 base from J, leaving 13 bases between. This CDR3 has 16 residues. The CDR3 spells CASSLAGSGAKNIQYF. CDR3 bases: TGTGCCAGCAGTTTGGCCGGGAGTGGCGCCAAAAACATTCAGTACTTC.

CDR3 sequence: CATGETGGSYNSPLHF. The CDR3 coding sequence is TGTGCCACGGGCGAGACAGGGGGCTCCTATAATTCACCCCTCCACTTT. V gene TRBV3-1 (or the pseudogene TRBV3-2) combines with J gene TRBJ1-6; 9 nucleotides agree with TRBD1. The CDR3 extends over 16 amino acids. Unmatched junction bases numbered 7, after V lost 10 bases and J lost 0 bases. CDR1 is LGHDT, CDR2 YNNKEL, per germline (reference sequence).

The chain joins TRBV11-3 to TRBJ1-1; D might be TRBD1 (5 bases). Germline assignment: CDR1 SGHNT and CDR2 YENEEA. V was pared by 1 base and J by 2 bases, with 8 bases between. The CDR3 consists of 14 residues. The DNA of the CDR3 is TGTGCCAGCAGCTTAGGGGGGGTCAACACTGAAGCTTTCTTT. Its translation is CASSLGGVNTEAFF.

The CDR3 here is CAISETDMDNEKLFF. The CDR3, as DNA: TGTGCCATCAGTGAAACGGACATGGATAATGAAAAACTGTTTTTT. The V call is TRBV10-3, the J call TRBJ1-4; D might be TRBD1 (5 bases). Germline loops: CDR1 ENHRY, CDR2 SYGVKD. Trimming cost V 3 bases and J 4 bases, with 12 bases left between them. This CDR3 is built from 15 residues.

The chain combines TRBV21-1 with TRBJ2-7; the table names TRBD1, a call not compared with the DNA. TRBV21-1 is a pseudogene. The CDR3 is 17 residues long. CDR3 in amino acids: CASSKVRSGTGIYEQYF. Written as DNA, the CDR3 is TGTGCCAGCAGCAAAGTACGATCCGGGACAGGGATCTACGAGCAGTACTTC.

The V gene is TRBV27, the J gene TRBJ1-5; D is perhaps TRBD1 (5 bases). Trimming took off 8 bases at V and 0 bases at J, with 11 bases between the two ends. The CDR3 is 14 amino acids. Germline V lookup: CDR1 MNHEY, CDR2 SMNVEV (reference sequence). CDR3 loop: CASGGGYSNQPQHF. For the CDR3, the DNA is TGTGCCAGCGGGGGGGGGTATAGCAATCAGCCCCAGCATTTT.